The entry that follows covers one TCR beta chain sequence. Its antigen is currently unknown. The data were obtained in a study of PD-1 blockade in classical Hodgkin lymphoma. Study conclusions and caveats: Complete responders' baseline diversity resembled that of newly diagnosed patients.

The time point here: cycle 4 day 1 (C4D1), after six to seven weeks of nivolumab. Relapses following autologous stem cell transplantation were seen in all patients, with brentuximab vedotin exposure varying. Here immunoSEQ multiplex PCR was the method, and the copy in TCRdb shows in-frame clones only, minus some. The sample holds roughly 100,000 clones, roughly 91% seen once. The CDR3 runs 13 residues. Germline V CDR1 and CDR2: SGHRS, YFSETQ. Trimming took 0 bases from V and 15 from J, leaving 16 bases between them. This specimen consisted of peripheral blood mononuclear cells (PBMCs), obtained before the fourth cycle of nivolumab. This sequence was found in a human donor with classical Hodgkin lymphoma. The chain links TRBV5-1 to TRBJ2-1, with D hard to call. The CDR3 loop is CASSLDLLPTRFF. The CDR3 DNA is TGCGCCAGCAGCTTGGATTTGTTGCCTACGCGGTTCTTC.